This record looks at one T cell receptor (beta chain) sequence and its context. This entry is derived from a study of blood T cell repertoires in COVID-19. As for the study in general: Nucleic acid was either cDNA or gDNA, and it came from T cells, B-cell-depleted T cells, or PBMCs.

The CDR3 loop spans 17 amino acids. Germline CDR1 and CDR2: SGHTA and FQGNSA. V was cut by 5 bases and J by 0 bases, with 19 bases left in between. Some clones are missing from TCRdb's copy, which holds only in-frame ones; the method was immunoSEQ multiplex PCR. The repertoire consists of about 81,000 clones, with 90% to 95% occurring once and the leading ten covering about 4.7%. V and J are TRBV7-2 and TRBJ1-1; perhaps TRBD1 as D (5 bases). This receptor was obtained from a human donor with active COVID-19. The donor label of this sample is uncertain. The source material was peripheral blood. Here the CDR3 reads CASSPQGQGLMNTEAFF. In DNA form, the CDR3 reads TGTGCCAGCAGCCCCCAGGGCCAGGGCCTCATGAACACTGAAGCTTTCTTT.